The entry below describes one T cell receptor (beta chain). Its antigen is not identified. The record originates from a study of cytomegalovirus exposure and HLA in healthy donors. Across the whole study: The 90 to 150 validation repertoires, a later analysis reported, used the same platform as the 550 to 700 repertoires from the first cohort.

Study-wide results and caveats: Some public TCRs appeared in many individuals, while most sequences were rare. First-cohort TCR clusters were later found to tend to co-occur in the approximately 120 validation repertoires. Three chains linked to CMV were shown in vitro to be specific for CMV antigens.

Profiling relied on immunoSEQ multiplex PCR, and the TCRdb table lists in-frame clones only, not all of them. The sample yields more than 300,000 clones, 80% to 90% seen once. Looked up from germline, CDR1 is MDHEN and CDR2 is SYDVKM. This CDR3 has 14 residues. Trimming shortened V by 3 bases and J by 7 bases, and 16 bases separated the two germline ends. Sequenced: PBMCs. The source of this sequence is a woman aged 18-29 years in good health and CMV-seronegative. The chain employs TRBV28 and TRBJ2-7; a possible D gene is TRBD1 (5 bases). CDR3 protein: CASSLGRWGKEQYF. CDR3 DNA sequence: TGTGCCAGCAGTTTGGGGCGGTGGGGAAAGGAGCAGTACTTC.